By proportion, the clone carrying this TCR beta chain is large. These data are taken from a study of blood T cell repertoires in COVID-19. Study context: The samples span acute and convalescent COVID-19 from the United States, Italy and Spain. Sources were T cells, B-cell-depleted T cells, or PBMCs; the material itself was cDNA or gDNA.

V dropped 2 bases and J dropped 6 bases, with 6 bases sitting between them. CDR1 and CDR2 from the germline V gene are DFQATT and SNEGSKA (reference sequence). This CDR3 comprises 11 residues. Study processing details: Amplification with reference gene primers provided the estimates of nucleated cell counts. Some clones are missing from TCRdb's copy, which holds only in-frame ones; the method was immunoSEQ multiplex PCR. V and J calls and clone size come straight from that table; D and trimming were deduced from the DNA. The table shows some 7,900 clones, with around 85% occurring only once. The TCR sequence derives from a human donor with active COVID-19. The donor label of this sample is uncertain. The sample comprised peripheral blood. The chain recombines TRBV20-1 with TRBJ2-3; tentatively, D is TRBD1 (6 bases). The CDR3 protein is CSARQGDTQYF. The CDR3 coding sequence is TGCAGTGCTAGACAGGGGGATACGCAGTATTTT.